Each of the 3 T cell receptor beta chains below was sequenced from the same sample in a study of patients and donors after allogeneic stem cell transplantation. TCRdb reprocessed the RT-PCR reads via MiXCR and lists one record per CDR3 protein. The profile shows about 960,000 distinct CDR3 sequences, 18% of them singletons. Sequencing was performed on blood, either unsorted or a sorted T cell fraction (not recorded which). These receptors were obtained from a human donor who was either an allogeneic HSCT recipient or a stem cell or donor lymphocyte infusion donor (not recorded which). It is not recorded whose cells these are; they may come from a transplant donor.

The rearrangement links TRBV9 to TRBJ2-7; D perhaps matches TRBD2 (6 bases). V dropped 4 bases and J dropped 2 bases, with 16 bases sitting between them. The CDR3 consists of 15 residues. Germline V gene sequence: CDR1 SGDLS, CDR2 YYNGEE. This CDR3 reads CASSPDGLATYEQYF. For the CDR3, the DNA is TGTGCCAGCAGCCCCGATGGTCTAGCGACCTACGAGCAGTACTTC.

In its sample, this clonotype was seen a few times. The chain links TRBV18 to TRBJ1-1, with a possible D match to TRBD1 (6 bases). CDR3 length equals 16 residues. V dropped 3 bases and J dropped 0 bases, with 14 bases sitting between them. Germline V lookup: CDR1 KGHSH, CDR2 LQKENI. The CDR3 nucleotides are TGTGCCAGCTCACCTCCGGGGCACAGGGTGAACACTGAAGCTTTCTTT. Amino acids: CASSPPGHRVNTEAFF. Supplemented by reference TRBV18 and TRBJ1-1, the full variable domain reads NAGVMQNPRHLVRRRGQEARLRCSPMKGHSHVYWYRQLPEEGLKFMVYLQKENIIDESGMPKERFSAEFPKEGPSILRIQQVVRGDSAAYFCASSPPGHRVNTEAFFGQGTRLTVV.

The chain recombines TRBV20-1 with TRBJ2-7; D uncertain. V gave up 3 bases and J gave up 0 bases, with 12 bases separating them. CDR1 DFQATT and CDR2 SNEGSKA come from the germline V gene (reference sequence). The length of the CDR3 is 14 residues. In nucleotides, the CDR3 is TGCAGTGCTAGTCAACAGTTAGCCTCCTACGAGCAGTACTTC. This gives the protein CSASQQLASYEQYF.